This record looks at one TCR beta chain sequence and its context. Its antigen remains unidentified. These data originate in a study of blood T cells in healthy people across ages. Turning to the study itself: When template switching was applied, about one barcoded beta molecule was captured per two T cells. Broader study findings: Higher diversity and more naive CD4+ cells were features of long-lived donors, compared to aged donors. As age increased, TCR beta diversity per million T cells fell in a roughly linear fashion.

CDR3 length equals 17 residues. Trimming removed 4 bases at V and 5 bases at J, with 20 bases between. Germline CDR1 is MNHNS and CDR2 is SASEGT. Primers used in a second PCR of roughly 7 to 12 cycles were a sample-barcoded 5' primer and a J-beta primer mix. Using its own MiXCR run on the 5' RACE reads, TCRdb lists one record per CDR3 protein. The repertoire holds about 680,000 distinct CDR3 sequences, 45% to 50% seen once, with approximately 32% in the top ten. The rearrangement links TRBV6-1 to TRBJ2-2; D uncertain. The clonotype was recovered from a woman aged 55 to 70 in good health. The sequenced material came from blood. In nucleotides, the CDR3 is TGTGCCAGCAGTGTCGACTTTATAAGGGCCAGTACCGGGGAGCTGTTTTTT. Its translation: CASSVDFIRASTGELFF.